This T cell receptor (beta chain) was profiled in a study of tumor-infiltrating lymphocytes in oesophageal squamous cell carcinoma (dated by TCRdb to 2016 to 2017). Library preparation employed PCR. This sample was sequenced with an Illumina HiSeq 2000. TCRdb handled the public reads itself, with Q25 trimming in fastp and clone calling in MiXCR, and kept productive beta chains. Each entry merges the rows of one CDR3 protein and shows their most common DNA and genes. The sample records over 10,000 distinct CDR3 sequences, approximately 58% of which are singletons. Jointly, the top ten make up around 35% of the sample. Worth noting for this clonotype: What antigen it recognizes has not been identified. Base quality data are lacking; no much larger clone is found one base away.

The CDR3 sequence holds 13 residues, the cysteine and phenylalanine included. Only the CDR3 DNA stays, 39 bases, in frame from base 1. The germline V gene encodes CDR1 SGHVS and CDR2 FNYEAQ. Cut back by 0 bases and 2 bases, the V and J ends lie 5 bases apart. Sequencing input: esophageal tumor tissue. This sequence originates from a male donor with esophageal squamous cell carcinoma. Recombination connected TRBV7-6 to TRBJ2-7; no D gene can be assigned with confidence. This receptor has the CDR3 CASSLAVTYEQYF. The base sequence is TGTGCCAGCAGCTTAGCGGTTACCTACGAGCAGTACTTC.